The present T cell receptor (beta chain) was sequenced within a study of blood T cell repertoires in COVID-19. Study summary: There were acute and convalescent COVID-19 samples, and they came from the United States, Italy and Spain. From T cells, B-cell-depleted T cells, or PBMCs came the material, which was cDNA or gDNA.

Under the authors' procedure: Nucleated cell number was recorded as an estimate derived from reference gene primer amplification. Clones were read by immunoSEQ multiplex PCR, and TCRdb kept only the in-frame ones, dropping some. The V and J calls and clone size were taken over from that table, and D and trimming were inferred from the DNA. The sample carries about 230,000 clones, approximately 80% recorded once. The V end was cut by 3 bases, the J end by 0 bases, with 6 bases between. The CDR3 contains 14 residues. The V gene's germline CDR1 is SNHLY and CDR2 FYNNEI. This sequence originates from a man in his forties who had recovered from COVID-19. The gene calls are TRBV2 and TRBJ1-5; D remains unclear. The sample taken for sequencing was peripheral blood. The CDR3 DNA is TGTGCCAGCAGTGACACCTATAGCAATCAGCCCCAGCATTTT. This translates into CASSDTYSNQPQHF.